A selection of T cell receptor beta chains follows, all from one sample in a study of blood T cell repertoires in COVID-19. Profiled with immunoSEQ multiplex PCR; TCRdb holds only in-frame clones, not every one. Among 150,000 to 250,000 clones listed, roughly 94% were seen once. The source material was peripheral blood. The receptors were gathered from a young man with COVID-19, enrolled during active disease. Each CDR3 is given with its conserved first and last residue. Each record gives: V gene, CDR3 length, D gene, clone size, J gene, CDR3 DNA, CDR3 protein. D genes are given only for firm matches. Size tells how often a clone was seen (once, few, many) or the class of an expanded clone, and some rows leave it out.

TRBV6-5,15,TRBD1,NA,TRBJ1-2,TGTGCCAGCAGTTACTCGGACGAGACAGGGTATGGCTACACCTTC,CASSYSDETGYGYTF
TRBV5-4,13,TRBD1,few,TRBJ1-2,TGTGCCAGCAGCTTAGATAGGGGGCGAGGCTACACCTTC,CASSLDRGRGYTF
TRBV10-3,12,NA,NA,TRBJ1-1,TGTGCCATCAGCGCAGTGAACACTGAAGCTTTCTTT,CAISAVNTEAFF
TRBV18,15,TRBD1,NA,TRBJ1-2,TGTGCCAGCTCCCCGGACAGGGGAGGAAACTATGGCTACACCTTC,CASSPDRGGNYGYTF
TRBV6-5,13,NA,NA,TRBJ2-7,TGTGCCAGCAGTTACGAACAGACCTACGAGCAGTACTTC,CASSYEQTYEQYF
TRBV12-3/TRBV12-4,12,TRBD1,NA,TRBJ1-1,TGTGCCAGCAGCCTGACAGGGACTGAAGCTTTCTTT,CASSLTGTEAFF
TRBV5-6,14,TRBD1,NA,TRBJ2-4,TGTGCCAGCACTATAAGGGACAGGCAAAACATTCAGTACTTC,CASTIRDRQNIQYF
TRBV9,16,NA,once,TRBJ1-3,TGTGCCAGCAGCGTAGAGTCCGACTTCTCTGGAAACACCATATATTTT,CASSVESDFSGNTIYF
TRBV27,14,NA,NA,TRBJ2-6,TGTGCCAGCGCCGGGGGGCGAGGGGCCAACGTCCTGACTTTC,CASAGGRGANVLTF
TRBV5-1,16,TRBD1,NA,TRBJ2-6,TGCGCCAGCAGCTCGACAGGGAGCTCTGGGGCCAACGTCCTGACTTTC,CASSSTGSSGANVLTF
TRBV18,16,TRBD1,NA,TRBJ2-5,TGTGCCAGCTCGCCCGGGACAGACACATACCAAGAGACCCAGTACTTC,CASSPGTDTYQETQYF
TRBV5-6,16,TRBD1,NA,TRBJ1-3,TGTGCCAGCAGCGCAGGAACAGGGGTTGGTGGAAACACCATATATTTT,CASSAGTGVGGNTIYF
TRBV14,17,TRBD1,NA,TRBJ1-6,TGTGCCAGCAGCCAAGTTCAGGGGGCTATCTATAATTCACCCCTCCACTTT,CASSQVQGAIYNSPLHF
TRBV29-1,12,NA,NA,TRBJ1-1,TGCAGCGTTGAGCTTGAGGGGGCTGAAGCTTTCTTT,CSVELEGAEAFF
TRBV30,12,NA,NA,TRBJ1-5,TGTGCCTGGAGTGTTAGGGGTCAGCCCCAGCATTTT,CAWSVRGQPQHF
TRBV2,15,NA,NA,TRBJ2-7,TGTGCCAGCAGTACTTCCCGGGGGAACTCCTACGAGCAGTACTTC,CASSTSRGNSYEQYF
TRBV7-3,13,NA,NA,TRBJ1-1,TGTGCCAGCAGCACCCACAAGAACACTGAAGCTTTCTTT,CASSTHKNTEAFF
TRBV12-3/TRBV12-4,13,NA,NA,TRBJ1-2,TGTGCCAGCAGTCCACGGGACATCTATGGCTACACCTTC,CASSPRDIYGYTF
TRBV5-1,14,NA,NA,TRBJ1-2,TGCGCCAGCAGCTTGGCTCCAGCTAACTATGGCTACACCTTC,CASSLAPANYGYTF
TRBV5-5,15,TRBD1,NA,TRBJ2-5,TGTGCCAGCAGCTCATTACTAGGGACAGGGGAGACCCAGTACTTC,CASSSLLGTGETQYF
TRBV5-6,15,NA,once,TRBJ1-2,TGTGCCAGCAGGCCGCTAGACGAGGTGGTGTTAGGCTACACCTTC,CASRPLDEVVLGYTF
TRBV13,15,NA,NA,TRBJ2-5,TGTGCCAGCAGCCCCCACGGCGGGCGAGGGGAGACCCAGTACTTC,CASSPHGGRGETQYF
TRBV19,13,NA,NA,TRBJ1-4,TGTGCCAGTAGTATCATCGGTAATGAAAAACTGTTTTTT,CASSIIGNEKLFF
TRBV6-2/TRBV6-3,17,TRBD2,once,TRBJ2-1,TGTGCCAGCAGTTACTCGGGACTAGCGGGGTCATACAATGAGCAGTTCTTC,CASSYSGLAGSYNEQFF
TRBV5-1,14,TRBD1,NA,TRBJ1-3,TGCGCCAGCAGCTTAGGGACAGTCGGAAACACCATATATTTT,CASSLGTVGNTIYF
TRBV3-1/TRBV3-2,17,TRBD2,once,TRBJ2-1,TGTGCCAGCAGCCAAGATAGACTAGCGAACTCCTACAATGAGCAGTTCTTC,CASSQDRLANSYNEQFF
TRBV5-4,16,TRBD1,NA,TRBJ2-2,TGTGCCAGCAGCCCTCCTCGGACAGGGGGAGTTAGGGAGCTGTTTTTT,CASSPPRTGGVRELFF
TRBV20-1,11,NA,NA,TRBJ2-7,TGCAGTGTGACAAGTGGGCACGAGCAGTACTTC,CSVTSGHEQYF
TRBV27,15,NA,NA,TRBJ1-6,TGTGCCAGCAGTTCCCAAGCCAAATATAATTCACCCCTCCACTTT,CASSSQAKYNSPLHF
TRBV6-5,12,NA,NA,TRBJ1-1,TGTGCCAGCATGCAGATGAACACTGAAGCTTTCTTT,CASMQMNTEAFF
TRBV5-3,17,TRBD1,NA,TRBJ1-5,TGTGCCAGAAGTCGGGGACAGGGAGGTCTAAGAAATCAGCCCCAGCATTTT,CARSRGQGGLRNQPQHF
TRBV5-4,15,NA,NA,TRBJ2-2,TGTGCCAGCAACCCCGGGCAGGGCCTTGGGGGGGAGCTGTTTTTT,CASNPGQGLGGELFF
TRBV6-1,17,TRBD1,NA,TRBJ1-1,TGTGCCAGCAGTGAAGGCCCGGGACAGGGGACCGTCACTGAAGCTTTCTTT,CASSEGPGQGTVTEAFF
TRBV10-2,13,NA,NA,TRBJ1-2,TGCGCCAGCAGTGAGTCAGGGAGGTATGGCTACACCTTC,CASSESGRYGYTF
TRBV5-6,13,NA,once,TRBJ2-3,TGTGCCAGCAGCTGGACTGTCACAGATACGCAGTATTTT,CASSWTVTDTQYF
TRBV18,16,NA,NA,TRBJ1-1,TGTGCCAGCTCACCTCAGATTCGGGAGAGGAACACTGAAGCTTTCTTT,CASSPQIRERNTEAFF
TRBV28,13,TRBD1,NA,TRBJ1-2,TGTGCCAGCAGTATCGGACAGGGAGATGGCTACACCTTC,CASSIGQGDGYTF
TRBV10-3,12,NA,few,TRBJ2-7,TGTGCCATCGGCCGACTTCTATCCGAGCAGTACTTC,CAIGRLLSEQYF
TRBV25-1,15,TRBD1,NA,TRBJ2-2,TGTGCCAGCAGTGGGACAGGGGGGTTTATCGGGGAGCTGTTTTTT,CASSGTGGFIGELFF
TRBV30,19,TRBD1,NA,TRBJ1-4,TGTGCCTGGAGTGTGCCTCTGGGGATTATTAAGGGGGCAGGAGAAAAACTGTTTTTT,CAWSVPLGIIKGAGEKLFF
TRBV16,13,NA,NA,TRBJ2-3,TGTGCCAGCAGCCCCCAAAGCGCAGATACGCAGTATTTT,CASSPQSADTQYF
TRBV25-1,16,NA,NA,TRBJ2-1,TGTGCCAGCAGTGAATATTCGGCAGGGGTCTACAATGAGCAGTTCTTC,CASSEYSAGVYNEQFF
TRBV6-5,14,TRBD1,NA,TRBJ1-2,TGTGCCAGCAGGTCCGGGACAGGCACCTATGGCTACACCTTC,CASRSGTGTYGYTF
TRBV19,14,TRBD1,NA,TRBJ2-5,TGTGCCAGTAGTATAGGACAGGGGGAAGAGACCCAGTACTTC,CASSIGQGEETQYF